This T cell receptor beta chain was identified in a study of blood T cell repertoires in COVID-19. Study details: The United States, Italy and Spain provided the acute and convalescent COVID-19 samples. T cells, B-cell-depleted T cells, or PBMCs provided the cDNA or gDNA that served as material.

In the study's own analysis: Reference gene primers were amplified, and this amplification served to estimate nucleated cell counts. The protocol was immunoSEQ multiplex PCR, while the TCRdb copy is restricted to in-frame clones and leaves out a portion. V, J and clone size reflect that table, while D and trimming were determined from the DNA. This table has 140,000 to 150,000 clones, 70% to 90% appearing once. The V gene lost 2 bases and the J gene lost 2 bases, with 4 bases spanning the gap. The CDR3 consists of 12 residues. Germline V gene sequence: CDR1 MNHNY, CDR2 SVGAGI (reference sequence). The chain combines TRBV6-6 with TRBJ2-7, with D hard to call. The receptor comes from a man between 65 and 79 years old with acute or convalescent COVID-19. The sequenced material came from peripheral blood. CDR3 protein: CASSYSAYEQYF. CDR3 sequence (DNA): TGTGCCAGCAGTTACAGCGCCTACGAGCAGTACTTC.